The clone carrying this T cell receptor beta chain turned up a few times. The data are from a study of blood T cell repertoires in COVID-19. Symptom resolution, clearance, or two negative PCRs marked donors in Cohort 3 as recovered. As processed by the authors: The assay estimated nucleated cells by amplifying reference gene primers. Using immunoSEQ multiplex PCR, the repertoire was profiled, and TCRdb retains in-frame clones only, with some absent. The V and J calls and clone size come from that table; D and trimming were worked out from the DNA. The sample includes approximately 280,000 clones, roughly 85% of them seen just once. The receptor was isolated from a woman aged 40 to 50 who had recovered from COVID-19. Sequences were obtained from PBMCs or T cells enriched from blood (not recorded which).

In DNA form, the CDR3 reads TGCGCCAGCAGCACGGGGGGTTCCGACGAGCAGTACTTC. Encoded protein: CASSTGGSDEQYF. V and J are TRBV5-1 and TRBJ2-7, with 7 bases lining up with TRBD2. Trimming removed 4 bases from V and 5 bases from J; junction bases left unmatched: 6. Germline V lookup: CDR1 SGHRS, CDR2 YFSETQ. The CDR3 contains 13 residues.